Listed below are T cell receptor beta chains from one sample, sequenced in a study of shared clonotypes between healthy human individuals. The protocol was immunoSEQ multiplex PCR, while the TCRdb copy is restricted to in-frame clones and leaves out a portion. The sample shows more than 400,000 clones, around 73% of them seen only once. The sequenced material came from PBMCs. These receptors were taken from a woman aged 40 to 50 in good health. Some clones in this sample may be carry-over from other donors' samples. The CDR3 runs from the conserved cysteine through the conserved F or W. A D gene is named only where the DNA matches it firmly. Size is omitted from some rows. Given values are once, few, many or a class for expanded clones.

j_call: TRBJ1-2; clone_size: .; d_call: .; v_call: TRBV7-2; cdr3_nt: TGTGCCAGCAGCCCTACGGGGGCGGGCACCTATGGCTACACCTTC; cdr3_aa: CASSPTGAGTYGYTF
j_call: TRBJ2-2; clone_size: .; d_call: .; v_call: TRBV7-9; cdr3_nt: TGTGCCAGCAGCCTGGGGGCGGTCAGGAACACCGGGGAGCTGTTTTTT; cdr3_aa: CASSLGAVRNTGELFF
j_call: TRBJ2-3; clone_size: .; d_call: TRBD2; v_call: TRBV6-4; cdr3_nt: TGTGCCAGCAGTCCGGGGCCTAGCGGAGGGGCAGATACGCAGTATTTT; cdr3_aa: CASSPGPSGGADTQYF
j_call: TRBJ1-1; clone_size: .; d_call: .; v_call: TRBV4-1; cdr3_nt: TGCGCCAGCAGCCAAACTCTTCGAGACGAGGACACTGAAGCTTTCTTT; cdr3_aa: CASSQTLRDEDTEAFF
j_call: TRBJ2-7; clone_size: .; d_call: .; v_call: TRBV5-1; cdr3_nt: TGCGCCAGCAGCCCAACAAGCGCCACCTACGAGCAGTACTTC; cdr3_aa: CASSPTSATYEQYF
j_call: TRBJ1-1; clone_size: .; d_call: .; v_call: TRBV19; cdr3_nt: TGTGCCAGCCTTAGACGAGACCCGGCGAGGAGCACTGAAGCTTTCTTT; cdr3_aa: CASLRRDPARSTEAFF
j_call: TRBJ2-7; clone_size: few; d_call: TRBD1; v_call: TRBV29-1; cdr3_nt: TGCAGCGTTGGGGGACAGGGGACCTACGAGCAGTACTTC; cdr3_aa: CSVGGQGTYEQYF
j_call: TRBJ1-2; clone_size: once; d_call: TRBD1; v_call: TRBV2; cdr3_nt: TGTGCCAGCATCTATGGGGGGACAGCAAATGGCTACACCTTC; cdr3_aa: CASIYGGTANGYTF
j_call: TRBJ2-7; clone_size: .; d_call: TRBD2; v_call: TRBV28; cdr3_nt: TGTGCCAGCAGTTTATCTAGCGGGAGCGGGTACGAGCAGTACTTC; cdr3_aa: CASSLSSGSGYEQYF
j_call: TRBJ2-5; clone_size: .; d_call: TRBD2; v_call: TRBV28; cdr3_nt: TGTGCCAGCAGTTTAAGGGCCGGGACTAGCGGGAGACAGACCCAGTACTTC; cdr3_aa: CASSLRAGTSGRQTQYF
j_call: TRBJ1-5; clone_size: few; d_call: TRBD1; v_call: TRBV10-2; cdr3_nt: TGCGCCAGCAGTGATGGGACAGGGGACAATCAGCCCCAGCATTTT; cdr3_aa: CASSDGTGDNQPQHF
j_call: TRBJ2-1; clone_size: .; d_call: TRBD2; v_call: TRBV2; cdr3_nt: TGTGCCAGCAGTGTTACCCTAGCGGCCAACAATGAGCAGTTCTTC; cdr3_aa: CASSVTLAANNEQFF
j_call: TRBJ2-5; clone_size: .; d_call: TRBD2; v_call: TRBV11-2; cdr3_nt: TGTGCCAGCAGCGTTTCTAGCGGGCAAGAGACCCAGTACTTC; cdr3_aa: CASSVSSGQETQYF
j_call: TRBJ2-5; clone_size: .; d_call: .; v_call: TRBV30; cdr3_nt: TGTGCCTGGAGTGTACGCGGAACTCGGACCCAGTACTTC; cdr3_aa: CAWSVRGTRTQYF
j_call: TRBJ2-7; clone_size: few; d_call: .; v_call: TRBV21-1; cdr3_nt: TGTGCCAGCATCCCGACTAGCGACTCCTACGAGCAGTACTTC; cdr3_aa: CASIPTSDSYEQYF
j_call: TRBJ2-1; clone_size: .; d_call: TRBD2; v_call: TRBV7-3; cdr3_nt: TGTGCCAGCAGCGCACTAGCGGGAGGTGAGCAGTTCTTC; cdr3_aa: CASSALAGGEQFF
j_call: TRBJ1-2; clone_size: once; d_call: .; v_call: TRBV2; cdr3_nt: TGTGCCAGCCGTCGCCCCAGGGGCCCCACTTATGGCTACACCTTC; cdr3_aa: CASRRPRGPTYGYTF
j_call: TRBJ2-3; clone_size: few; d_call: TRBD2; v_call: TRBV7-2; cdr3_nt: TGTGCCAGCAGCCCCAGCGGGAGGGCAGATACGCAGTATTTT; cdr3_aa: CASSPSGRADTQYF
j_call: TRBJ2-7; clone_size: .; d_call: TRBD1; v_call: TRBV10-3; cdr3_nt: TGTGCCATCAGTGAGTCGACTCGAGGGGGCGGTCCCTACGAGCAGTACTTC; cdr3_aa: CAISESTRGGGPYEQYF
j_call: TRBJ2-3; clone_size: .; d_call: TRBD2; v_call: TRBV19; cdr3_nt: TGTGCCAGTAAGGATGGGGTAGCGGGAGATACGCAGTATTTT; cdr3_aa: CASKDGVAGDTQYF
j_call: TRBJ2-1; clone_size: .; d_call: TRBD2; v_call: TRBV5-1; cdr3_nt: TGCGCCAGCAGCCAACTAGCGGGAGCATTGGGCGAGCAGTTCTTC; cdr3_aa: CASSQLAGALGEQFF
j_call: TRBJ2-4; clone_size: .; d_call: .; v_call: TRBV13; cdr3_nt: TGTGCCAGCAGCTTAGGGGGGGTTGCCAAAAACATTCAGTACTTC; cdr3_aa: CASSLGGVAKNIQYF
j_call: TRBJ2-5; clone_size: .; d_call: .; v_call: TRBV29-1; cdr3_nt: TGCAGCGTTGAAGATCGAAGGGGCTTTGGAGGGAGTGGGGGTTTCCAAGAGACCCAGTACTTC; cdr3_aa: CSVEDRRGFGGSGGFQETQYF
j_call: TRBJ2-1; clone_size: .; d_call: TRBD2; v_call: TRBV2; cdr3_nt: TGTGCCAGCGACATTCGGCGACTAGCGGGAGACAATGAGCAGTTCTTC; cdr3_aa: CASDIRRLAGDNEQFF
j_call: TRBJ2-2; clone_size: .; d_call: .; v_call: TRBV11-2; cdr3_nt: TGTGCCAGCAGCCAACACCTCGCGAACACCGGGGAGCTGTTTTTT; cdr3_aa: CASSQHLANTGELFF
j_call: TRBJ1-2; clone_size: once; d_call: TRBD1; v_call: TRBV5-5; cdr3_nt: TGTGCCAGCAGCCCGACAGGGGGGTATGGCTACACCTTC; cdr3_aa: CASSPTGGYGYTF
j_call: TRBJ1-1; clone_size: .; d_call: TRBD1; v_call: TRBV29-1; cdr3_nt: TGCAGCGTAAGGGACAGTGCTGAAGCTTTCTTT; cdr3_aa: CSVRDSAEAFF
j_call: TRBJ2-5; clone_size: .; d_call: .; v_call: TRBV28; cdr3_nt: TGTGCCAGCATGAGCGAGGGCACGGAGACCCAGTACTTC; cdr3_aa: CASMSEGTETQYF
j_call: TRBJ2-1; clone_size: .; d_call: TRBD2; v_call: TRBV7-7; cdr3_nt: TGTGCCAGCAGCTTAGGACTAGCGGGAATCGATGAGCAGTTCTTC; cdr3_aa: CASSLGLAGIDEQFF
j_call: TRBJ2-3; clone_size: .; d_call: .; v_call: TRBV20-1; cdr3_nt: TGCAGTGCTAGAGGGACCGGGAGGCAGTATTTT; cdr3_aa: CSARGTGRQYF
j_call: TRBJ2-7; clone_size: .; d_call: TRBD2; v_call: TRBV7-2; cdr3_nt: TGTGCCTCGGCCGGGACTAGCGCTTCCTACGAGCAGTACTTC; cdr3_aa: CASAGTSASYEQYF
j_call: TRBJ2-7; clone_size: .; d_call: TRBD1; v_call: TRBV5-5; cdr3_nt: TGTGCCAGCAGCCTCGCAGGGGGCGTATACGAGCAGTACTTC; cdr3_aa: CASSLAGGVYEQYF
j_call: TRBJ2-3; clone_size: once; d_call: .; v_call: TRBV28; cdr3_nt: TGTGCCAGCAGTTTGGGAGGGACAGACCTTAGCACAGATACGCAGTATTTT; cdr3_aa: CASSLGGTDLSTDTQYF
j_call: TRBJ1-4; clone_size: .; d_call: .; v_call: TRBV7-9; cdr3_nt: TGTGCCAGCAGCCGGGCCGGGGAGGTTGAAAAACTGTTTTTT; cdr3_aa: CASSRAGEVEKLFF
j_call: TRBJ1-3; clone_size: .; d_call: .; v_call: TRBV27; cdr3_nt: TGTGCCAGCAGTCTAGGGCACTCTGGAAACACCATATATTTT; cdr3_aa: CASSLGHSGNTIYF
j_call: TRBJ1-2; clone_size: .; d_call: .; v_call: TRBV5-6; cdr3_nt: TGTGCCAGCAGCTTGATGAGGGGGTCGTACTATGGCTACACCTTC; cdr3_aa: CASSLMRGSYYGYTF
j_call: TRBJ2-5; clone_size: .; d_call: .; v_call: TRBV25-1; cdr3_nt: TGTGCCAGCAGTGAACCCTTGGAGCAGCAGTACTTC; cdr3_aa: CASSEPLEQQYF
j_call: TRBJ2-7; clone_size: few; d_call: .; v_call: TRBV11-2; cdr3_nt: TGTGCCAGCAGCTTACGGGCGGGCGGCGAGCAGTACTTC; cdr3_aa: CASSLRAGGEQYF
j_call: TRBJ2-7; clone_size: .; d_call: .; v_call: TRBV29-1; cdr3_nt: TGCAGCGCCGCACAGCTCTCCTCCGAGCAGTACTTC; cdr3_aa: CSAAQLSSEQYF
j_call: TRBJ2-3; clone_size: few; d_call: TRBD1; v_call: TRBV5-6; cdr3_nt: TGTGCCAGCAGCGCGCAAACAGGGGGCTGGGGCACAGATACGCAGTATTTT; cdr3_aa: CASSAQTGGWGTDTQYF
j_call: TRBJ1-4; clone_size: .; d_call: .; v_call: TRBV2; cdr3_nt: TGTGCCAGCAGTGACAGGCCGAGGGAAAAACTGTTTTTT; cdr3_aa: CASSDRPREKLFF
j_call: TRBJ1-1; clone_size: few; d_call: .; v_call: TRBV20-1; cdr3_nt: TGCAGTGCTAGGGCTACTGAAGCTTTCTTT; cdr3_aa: CSARATEAFF
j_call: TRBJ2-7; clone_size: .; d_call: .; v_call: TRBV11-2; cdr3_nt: TGTGCCAGCAGCTTTCAGAGACTCCTTTCTGGCGAGCAGTACTTC; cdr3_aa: CASSFQRLLSGEQYF
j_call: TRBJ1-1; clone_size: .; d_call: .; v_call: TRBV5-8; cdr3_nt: TGTGCCAGCAGCTTGGTAGCCACTGAAGCTTTCTTT; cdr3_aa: CASSLVATEAFF
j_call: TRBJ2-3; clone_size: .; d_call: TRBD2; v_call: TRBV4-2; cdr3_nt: TGTGCCAGCAGCCCCGATACGGCGGGAGGGGCAGATACGCAGTATTTT; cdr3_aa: CASSPDTAGGADTQYF
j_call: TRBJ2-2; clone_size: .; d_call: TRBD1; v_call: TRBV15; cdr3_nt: TGTGCCACCAGCAGAGACAGGGGGTCAGGGGAGCTGTTTTTT; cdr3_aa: CATSRDRGSGELFF
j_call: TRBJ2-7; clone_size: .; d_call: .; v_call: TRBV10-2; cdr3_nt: TGCGCCAGCAGTGAAAACAGCCGACAGTACGAGCAGTACTTC; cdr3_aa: CASSENSRQYEQYF
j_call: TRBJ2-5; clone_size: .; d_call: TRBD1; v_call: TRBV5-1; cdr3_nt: TGCGCCAGCAGCTTTGGACAGGGGGAAGAGACCCAGTACTTC; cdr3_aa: CASSFGQGEETQYF
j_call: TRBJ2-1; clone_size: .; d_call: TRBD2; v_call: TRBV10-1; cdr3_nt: TGCGCCAGCAGTGGCACCGGGACTAGTGAGCAGTTCTTC; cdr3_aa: CASSGTGTSEQFF
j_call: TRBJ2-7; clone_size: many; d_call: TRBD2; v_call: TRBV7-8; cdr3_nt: TGTGCCAGCAGCCGCGGGAGGGCCTCCTACGAGCAGTACTTC; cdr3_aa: CASSRGRASYEQYF
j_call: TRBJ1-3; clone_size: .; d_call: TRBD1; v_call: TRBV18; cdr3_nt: TGTGCCAGCTCACAACAGACAGGGTCTGGAAACACCATATATTTT; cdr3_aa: CASSQQTGSGNTIYF
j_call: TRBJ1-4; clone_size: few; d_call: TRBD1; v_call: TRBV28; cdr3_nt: TGTGCCAGCAGTTCCCCCGGGACAGGGGATGAAAAACTGTTTTTT; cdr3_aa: CASSSPGTGDEKLFF
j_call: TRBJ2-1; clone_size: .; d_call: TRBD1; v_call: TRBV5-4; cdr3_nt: TGTGCCAGCAGCTTGATAGGGGGACAGGGCAATGAGCAGTTCTTC; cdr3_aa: CASSLIGGQGNEQFF
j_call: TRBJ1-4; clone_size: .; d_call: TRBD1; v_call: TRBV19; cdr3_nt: TGTGCCAGTAGGGACAGGGGGCGAGAGGAAAAACTGTTTTTT; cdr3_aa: CASRDRGREEKLFF
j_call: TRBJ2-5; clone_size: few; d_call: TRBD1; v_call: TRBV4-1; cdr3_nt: TGCGCCAGCAGCCGGTTAGGGGACAGGGCCTATGAGCAGTACTTC; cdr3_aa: CASSRLGDRAYEQYF
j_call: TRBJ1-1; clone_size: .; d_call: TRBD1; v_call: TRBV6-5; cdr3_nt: TGTGCCAGCAGTTACCAGGACAGGTTGGCTGAAGCTTTCTTT; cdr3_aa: CASSYQDRLAEAFF
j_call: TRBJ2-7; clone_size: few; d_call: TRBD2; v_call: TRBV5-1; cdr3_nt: TGCGCCAGCAGCACCTTAGCGGGAAACTCCTACGAGCAGTACTTC; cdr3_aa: CASSTLAGNSYEQYF